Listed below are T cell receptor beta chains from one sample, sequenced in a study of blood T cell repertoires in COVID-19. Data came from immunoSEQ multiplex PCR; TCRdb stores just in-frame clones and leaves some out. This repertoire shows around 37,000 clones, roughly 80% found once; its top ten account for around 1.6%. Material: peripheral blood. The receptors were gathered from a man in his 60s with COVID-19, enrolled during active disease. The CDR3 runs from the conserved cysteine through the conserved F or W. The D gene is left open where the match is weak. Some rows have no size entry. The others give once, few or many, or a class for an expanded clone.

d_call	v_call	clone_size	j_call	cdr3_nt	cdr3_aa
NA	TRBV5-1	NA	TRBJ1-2	TGCGCCAGCAGCTTGGATGGCCAGGGAGGCACCTTC	CASSLDGQGGTF
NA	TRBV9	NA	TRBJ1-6	TGTGCCAGCAGCATCCAGGGTATGGGTAATTCACCCCTCCACTTT	CASSIQGMGNSPLHF
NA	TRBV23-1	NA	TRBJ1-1	TGCGCCAGCAGTCAACACGGGGAAAAAACTGAAGCTTTCTTT	CASSQHGEKTEAFF
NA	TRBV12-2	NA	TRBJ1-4	TGTGCAAGTCGCTTAGCCTGGTTATATCGCCATAGTGAAAAACTGTTTTTT	CASRLAWLYRHSEKLFF
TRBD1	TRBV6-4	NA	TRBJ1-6	TGTGCCGGGGGACAGGGACCATATTCACCCCTCCACTTT	CAGGQGPYSPLHF
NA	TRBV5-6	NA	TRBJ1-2	TGTGCCAGCACCAAGGTGGGGCAGGCCGGCTACACCTTC	CASTKVGQAGYTF
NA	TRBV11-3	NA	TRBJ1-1	TGTGCCAGCAGCCCCCGGGGGAACACTGAAGCTTTCTTT	CASSPRGNTEAFF
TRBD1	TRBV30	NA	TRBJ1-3	TGTGCCTGGAGTGTAATTACAGGGGTTAGAAACACCATATATTTT	CAWSVITGVRNTIYF
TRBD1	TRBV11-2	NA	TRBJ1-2	TGTGCCAGCAGCCTCGGGACAGGGGGCCGTGGCTACACCTTC	CASSLGTGGRGYTF
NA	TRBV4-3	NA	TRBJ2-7	TGCGCCAGCAGCCTCAACAGGGATTCCGAGCAGTACTTC	CASSLNRDSEQYF
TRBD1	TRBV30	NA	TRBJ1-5	TGTGCCTGGGGATACAGGGGAGACCAGCCCCAGCATTTT	CAWGYRGDQPQHF
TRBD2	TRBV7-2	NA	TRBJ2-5	TGTGCCAGCAGCCCCCCTAGCGGGAGGCATCAAGAGACCCAGTACTTC	CASSPPSGRHQETQYF
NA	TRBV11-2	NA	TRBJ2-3	TGTGCCAGCAGCCTCGGAGGGTCAGATACGCAGTATTTT	CASSLGGSDTQYF
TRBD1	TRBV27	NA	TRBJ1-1	TGTGCCAGCAGGCCGCTGACAGGGTGGGACACTGAAGCTTTCTTT	CASRPLTGWDTEAFF
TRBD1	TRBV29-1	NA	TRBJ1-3	TGCAGCGTGAACAGGGGAACGACTGGAAACACCATATATTTT	CSVNRGTTGNTIYF
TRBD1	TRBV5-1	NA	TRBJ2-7	TGCGCCAGCAGCCCCAGGGACAGGGGGCACGAGCAGTACTTC	CASSPRDRGHEQYF
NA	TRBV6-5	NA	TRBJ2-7	TGTGCCAGCGGGGCGGAGAACTACGAGCAGTACTTC	CASGAENYEQYF
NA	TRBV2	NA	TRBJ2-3	TGTGCCAGCAGTGAAGGACAGAGCACAGATACGCAGTATTTT	CASSEGQSTDTQYF
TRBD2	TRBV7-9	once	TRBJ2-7	TGTGCCAGCAGCCTGGGGAGAGCGGGGCCGGGGAGGCAGTACTTC	CASSLGRAGPGRQYF
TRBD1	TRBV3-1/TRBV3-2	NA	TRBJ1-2	TGTGCCAGCAGCCAAGGGACAGGGGATGGCTACACCTTC	CASSQGTGDGYTF
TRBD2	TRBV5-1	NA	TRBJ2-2	TGCGCCAGCCACGGACTAGCGGGAGGGTTGAACACCGGGGAGCTGTTTTTT	CASHGLAGGLNTGELFF
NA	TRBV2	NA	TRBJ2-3	TGTGCCAGCTCGCCAGGGCCGGCAGATACGCAGTATTTT	CASSPGPADTQYF
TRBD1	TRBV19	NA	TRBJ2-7	TGTGCCAGTAGTACCACAGGGGGCGGGGAGCAGTACTTC	CASSTTGGGEQYF
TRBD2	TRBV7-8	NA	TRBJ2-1	TGTGCCAGCAGCTTAATGGCGGGAGGGCCCCTTTACAATGAGCAGTTCTTC	CASSLMAGGPLYNEQFF